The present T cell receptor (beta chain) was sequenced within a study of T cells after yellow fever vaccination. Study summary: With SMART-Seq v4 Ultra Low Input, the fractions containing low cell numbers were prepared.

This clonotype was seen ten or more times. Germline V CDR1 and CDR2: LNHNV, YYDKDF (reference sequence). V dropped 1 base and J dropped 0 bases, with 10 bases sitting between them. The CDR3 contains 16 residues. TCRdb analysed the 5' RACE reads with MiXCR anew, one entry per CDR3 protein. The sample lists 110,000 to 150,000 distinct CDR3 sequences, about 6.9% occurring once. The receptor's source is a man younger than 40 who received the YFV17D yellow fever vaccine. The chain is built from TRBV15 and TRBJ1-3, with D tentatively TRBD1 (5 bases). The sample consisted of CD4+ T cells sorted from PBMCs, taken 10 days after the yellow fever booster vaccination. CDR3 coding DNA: TGTGCCACCAGCAGAGTTGGGGCCTACTCTGGAAACACCATATATTTT. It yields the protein CATSRVGAYSGNTIYF.